This T cell receptor beta chain was profiled in a study of blood T cell repertoires in COVID-19. Across the whole study: The cDNA or gDNA used as material had been derived from T cells, B-cell-depleted T cells, or PBMCs.

Germline values: CDR1 KGHSH, CDR2 LQKENI. V was shortened by 3 bases and J by 1 base, with 9 bases between the two germline ends. The CDR3 loop spans 14 amino acids. Here immunoSEQ multiplex PCR was the method, and the copy in TCRdb shows in-frame clones only, minus some. The data contain roughly 160,000 clones, approximately 83% of them singletons. Enrollees, 18 to 89 years old, lived in 24 US areas. The sample was PBMCs or T cells enriched from blood (not recorded which). The sequence was obtained from a woman aged 60 to 75 who had recovered from COVID-19. The gene calls are TRBV18 and TRBJ1-1; D is perhaps TRBD1 (6 bases). CDR3 coding DNA: TGTGCCAGCTCACCTCGAGGGGGGAACACTGAAGCTTTCTTT. It encodes CASSPRGGNTEAFF.